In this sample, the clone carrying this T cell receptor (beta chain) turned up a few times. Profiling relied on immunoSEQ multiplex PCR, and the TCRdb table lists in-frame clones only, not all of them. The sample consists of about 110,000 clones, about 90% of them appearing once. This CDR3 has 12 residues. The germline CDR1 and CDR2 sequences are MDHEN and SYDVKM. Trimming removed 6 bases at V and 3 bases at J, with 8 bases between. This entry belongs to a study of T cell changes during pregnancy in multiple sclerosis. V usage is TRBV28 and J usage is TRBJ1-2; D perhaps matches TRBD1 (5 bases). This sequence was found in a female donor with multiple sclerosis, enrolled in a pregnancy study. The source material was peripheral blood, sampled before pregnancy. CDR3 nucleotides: TGTGCCAGCAGAGACAGTTACTATGGCTACACCTTC. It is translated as CASRDSYYGYTF.